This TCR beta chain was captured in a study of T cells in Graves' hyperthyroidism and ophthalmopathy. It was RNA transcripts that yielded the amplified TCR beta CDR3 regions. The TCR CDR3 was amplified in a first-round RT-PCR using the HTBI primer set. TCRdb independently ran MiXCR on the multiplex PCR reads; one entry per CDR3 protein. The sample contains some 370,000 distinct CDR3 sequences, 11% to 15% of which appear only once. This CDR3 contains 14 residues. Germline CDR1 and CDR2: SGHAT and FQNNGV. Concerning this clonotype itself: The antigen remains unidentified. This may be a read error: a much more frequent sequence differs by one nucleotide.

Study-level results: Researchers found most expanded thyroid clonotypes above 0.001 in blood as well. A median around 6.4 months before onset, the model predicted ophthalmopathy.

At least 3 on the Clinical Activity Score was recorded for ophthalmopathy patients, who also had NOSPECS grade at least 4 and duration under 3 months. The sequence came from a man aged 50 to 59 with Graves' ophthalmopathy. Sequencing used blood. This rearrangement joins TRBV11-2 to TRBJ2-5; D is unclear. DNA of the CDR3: TGTGCCAGCAGTCCCCAGACTCCCCAAGAGACCCAGTGCTTC. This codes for CASSPQTPQETQCF.